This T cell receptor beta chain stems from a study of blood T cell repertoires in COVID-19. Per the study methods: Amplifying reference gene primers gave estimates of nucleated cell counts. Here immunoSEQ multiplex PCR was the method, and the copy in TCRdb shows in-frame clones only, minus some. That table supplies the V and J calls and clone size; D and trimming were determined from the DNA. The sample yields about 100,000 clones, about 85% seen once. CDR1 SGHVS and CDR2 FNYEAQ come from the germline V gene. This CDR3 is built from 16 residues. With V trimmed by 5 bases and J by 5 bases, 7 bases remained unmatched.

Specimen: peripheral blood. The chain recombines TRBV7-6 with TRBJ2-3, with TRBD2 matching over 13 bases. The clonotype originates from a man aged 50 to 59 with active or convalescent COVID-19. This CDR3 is CASSALLAGGVDTQYF. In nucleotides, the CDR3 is TGTGCCAGCAGCGCCCTACTAGCGGGAGGGGTAGATACGCAGTATTTT.